The present entry profiles one T cell receptor (beta chain) with its context. As yet, its antigen is unknown. The source of the sample is a study of cytomegalovirus exposure and HLA in healthy donors. Looking at the study overall: Among 150 million to 200 million T cells, an earlier analysis found roughly 120 million unique TCR beta sequences.

Whole-study findings and limits: Relative to equally common others, HLA-associated TCR beta chains showed greater clonal expansion in a later analysis. Per a later analysis, 18,000 or so TCR beta sequences showed association with HLA alleles at 0.05 false discovery rate. There were about 160 TCR beta chains listed as cytomegalovirus-associated.

CDR1 and CDR2 (germline): LNHDA, SQIVND (reference sequence). Deletions cut 9 bases from V and 2 bases from J, with 13 bases between. The CDR3 contains 13 residues. 60 Vbeta and 13 Jbeta primers were used in PCR. Profiled with immunoSEQ multiplex PCR; TCRdb holds only in-frame clones, not every one. The sample gives under 150,000 clones, about three quarters of which show up once; about 1.8% is in the top ten. The sequenced material came from PBMCs. This chain links TRBV19 with TRBJ1-1, with unresolved D. The TCR originated in a woman aged 40 to 50 in good health and CMV-seronegative. The CDR3 nucleotides are TGTGCCAGCACTACTCCGATAAACACTGAAGCTTTCTTT. The encoded protein is CASTTPINTEAFF. Supplemented by reference TRBV19 and TRBJ1-1, the full variable domain reads DGGITQSPKYLFRKEGQNVTLSCEQNLNHDAMYWYRQDPGQGLRLIYYSQIVNDFQKGDIAEGYSVSREKKESFPLTVTSAQKNPTAFYLCASTTPINTEAFFGQGTRLTVV.